Listed below are T cell receptor beta chains from one sample, sequenced in a study of OX40 agonist ivuxolimab in advanced cancers. Sequencing was performed with immunoSEQ multiplex PCR; in TCRdb, only in-frame clones are kept and a portion is missing. Of approximately 98,000 clones listed, about 80% are singletons. Sequencing was performed on CD4+ or CD8+ T cells sorted from blood, taken in a trial of the OX40 agonist ivuxolimab. The origin of the receptors is an adult with an advanced solid tumor such as melanoma, head and neck, liver or kidney cancer. Both conserved end residues are part of each CDR3. Fields, in order: CDR3 protein, CDR3 DNA, clone size, D gene, J gene, V gene. A D gene is named only where the DNA matches it firmly. Part of the rows lack a size; the others show once, few, many or a class for expanded clones.

cdr3_aa: CASSLYGGGEKLFF
cdr3_nt: TGTGCCAGCAGCCTCTACGGCGGGGGGGAAAAACTGTTTTTT
clone_size: .
d_call: .
j_call: TRBJ1-4
v_call: TRBV9

cdr3_aa: CASSIDQIGDTEAFF
cdr3_nt: TGTGCCAGTAGTATAGATCAAATCGGTGACACTGAAGCTTTCTTT
clone_size: few
d_call: .
j_call: TRBJ1-1
v_call: TRBV19

cdr3_aa: CASWPGVWTDTQYF
cdr3_nt: TGTGCCAGCTGGCCGGGAGTCTGGACAGATACGCAGTATTTT
clone_size: .
d_call: .
j_call: TRBJ2-3
v_call: TRBV12-1

cdr3_aa: CASSLDRGRSPLHF
cdr3_nt: TGTGCCAGCAGCTTAGACAGGGGGCGATCACCCCTCCACTTT
clone_size: once
d_call: TRBD1
j_call: TRBJ1-6
v_call: TRBV7-9

cdr3_aa: CASSPGLAGGGNEQFF
cdr3_nt: TGCGCCAGCAGTCCTGGACTAGCGGGAGGGGGTAATGAGCAGTTCTTC
clone_size: .
d_call: TRBD2
j_call: TRBJ2-1
v_call: TRBV5-1

cdr3_aa: CASSLAWREQYF
cdr3_nt: TGTGCCAGCAGCTTAGCGTGGCGCGAGCAGTACTTC
clone_size: .
d_call: .
j_call: TRBJ2-7
v_call: TRBV7-9

cdr3_aa: CASSPPIEGQGIGEQYF
cdr3_nt: TGTGCCAGCTCACCACCGATAGAGGGACAGGGCATCGGCGAGCAGTACTTC
clone_size: .
d_call: TRBD1
j_call: TRBJ2-7
v_call: TRBV18

cdr3_aa: CASSGTSGITGELFF
cdr3_nt: TGCGCCAGCAGCGGGACTAGCGGGATCACCGGGGAGCTGTTTTTT
clone_size: few
d_call: TRBD2
j_call: TRBJ2-2
v_call: TRBV10-2

cdr3_aa: CNQGNNYGYTF
cdr3_nt: TGCAACCAGGGCAATAACTATGGCTACACCTTC
clone_size: .
d_call: .
j_call: TRBJ1-2
v_call: TRBV20-1

cdr3_aa: CASSLGARAYEQYF
cdr3_nt: TGTGCCAGCAGCTTGGGGGCTAGGGCCTACGAGCAGTACTTC
clone_size: few
d_call: .
j_call: TRBJ2-7
v_call: TRBV5-6

cdr3_aa: CASYRGLNTEAFF
cdr3_nt: TGTGCCAGCTATAGGGGCTTGAACACTGAAGCTTTCTTT
clone_size: .
d_call: .
j_call: TRBJ1-1
v_call: TRBV2

cdr3_aa: CASRGGGGGKGKAFF
cdr3_nt: TGTGCCAGTCGGGGGGGCGGTGGAGGGAAGGGAAAAGCTTTCTTT
clone_size: .
d_call: .
j_call: TRBJ1-1
v_call: TRBV14

cdr3_aa: CASSNGRIEGTFF
cdr3_nt: TGTGCCAGCAGCAACGGACGGATAGAGGGAACTTTCTTT
clone_size: .
d_call: .
j_call: TRBJ1-1
v_call: TRBV6-5

cdr3_aa: CASSLVASGPQETQYF
cdr3_nt: TGTGCCAGCAGCTTGGTGGCTAGCGGGCCCCAAGAGACCCAGTACTTC
clone_size: .
d_call: TRBD2
j_call: TRBJ2-5
v_call: TRBV5-4

cdr3_aa: CASSIAQGVDTQYF
cdr3_nt: TGTGCCAGTAGTATAGCCCAGGGAGTAGATACGCAGTATTTT
clone_size: .
d_call: .
j_call: TRBJ2-3
v_call: TRBV19

cdr3_aa: CASSQAGTGAHEQFF
cdr3_nt: TGCGCCAGCAGCCAAGCCGGGACAGGGGCCCATGAGCAGTTCTTC
clone_size: .
d_call: TRBD1
j_call: TRBJ2-1
v_call: TRBV4-3

cdr3_aa: CASSPHSSGANVLTF
cdr3_nt: TGTGCCAGCAGCCCACATTCCTCTGGGGCCAACGTCCTGACTTTC
clone_size: .
d_call: .
j_call: TRBJ2-6
v_call: TRBV5-8

cdr3_aa: CASSLGQGAHEQYF
cdr3_nt: TGTGCCAGCAGTTTGGGACAGGGGGCCCACGAGCAGTACTTC
clone_size: once
d_call: TRBD1
j_call: TRBJ2-7
v_call: TRBV27

cdr3_aa: CASSLASSGNTIYF
cdr3_nt: TGTGCCAGCAGCTTAGCCAGCTCTGGAAACACCATATATTTT
clone_size: .
d_call: .
j_call: TRBJ1-3
v_call: TRBV7-6

cdr3_aa: CASSLSTGAAQPQHF
cdr3_nt: TGTGCCAGCAGTTTATCAACGGGGGCGGCTCAGCCCCAGCATTTT
clone_size: .
d_call: .
j_call: TRBJ1-5
v_call: TRBV7-8

cdr3_aa: CASSVGSQGEKLFF
cdr3_nt: TGTGCCAGCAGCGTAGGCAGTCAGGGGGAAAAACTGTTTTTT
clone_size: .
d_call: .
j_call: TRBJ1-4
v_call: TRBV9

cdr3_aa: CASSLTANTEAFF
cdr3_nt: TGTGCCAGCAGCTTGACAGCGAACACTGAAGCTTTCTTT
clone_size: .
d_call: .
j_call: TRBJ1-1
v_call: TRBV7-7

cdr3_aa: CASRRDNEQFF
cdr3_nt: TGTGCCAGCAGGAGAGACAATGAGCAGTTCTTC
clone_size: few
d_call: .
j_call: TRBJ2-1
v_call: TRBV5-4

cdr3_aa: CASSQEWIADFYEQYF
cdr3_nt: TGCGCCAGCAGCCAGGAGTGGATAGCGGACTTCTACGAGCAGTACTTC
clone_size: once
d_call: .
j_call: TRBJ2-7
v_call: TRBV4-1

cdr3_aa: CASSLLMNTEAFF
cdr3_nt: TGTGCCAGCAGTTTATTGATGAACACTGAAGCTTTCTTT
clone_size: .
d_call: .
j_call: TRBJ1-1
v_call: TRBV28

cdr3_aa: CASSQTGTPSYNEQFF
cdr3_nt: TGTGCCAGCAGCCAGACCGGGACACCTAGTTACAATGAGCAGTTCTTC
clone_size: .
d_call: .
j_call: TRBJ2-1
v_call: TRBV9

cdr3_aa: CASSSQAGGAKNIQYF
cdr3_nt: TGCGCCAGCAGCAGCCAGGCCGGGGGAGCCAAAAACATTCAGTACTTC
clone_size: .
d_call: .
j_call: TRBJ2-4
v_call: TRBV4-1

cdr3_aa: CTWSVSSYNEQFF
cdr3_nt: TGTACCTGGTCTGTTAGCTCCTACAATGAGCAGTTCTTC
clone_size: .
d_call: .
j_call: TRBJ2-1
v_call: TRBV30

cdr3_aa: CSASGGTEAFF
cdr3_nt: TGCAGTGCATCGGGGGGTACTGAAGCTTTCTTT
clone_size: .
d_call: .
j_call: TRBJ1-1
v_call: TRBV20-1

cdr3_aa: CASSSDRVAEQFF
cdr3_nt: TGCGCCAGCAGCTCAGACAGGGTTGCTGAGCAGTTCTTC
clone_size: .
d_call: TRBD1
j_call: TRBJ2-1
v_call: TRBV5-1

cdr3_aa: CASTNRGFRSGANVLTF
cdr3_nt: TGTGCCAGCACCAACAGGGGTTTTAGGTCTGGGGCCAACGTCCTGACTTTC
clone_size: .
d_call: TRBD1
j_call: TRBJ2-6
v_call: TRBV27

cdr3_aa: CASSLAVGGSYEQYF
cdr3_nt: TGTGCCAGCAGCTTAGCCGTGGGGGGGTCCTACGAGCAGTACTTC
clone_size: .
d_call: TRBD2
j_call: TRBJ2-7
v_call: TRBV7-2

cdr3_aa: CASRGAGELFF
cdr3_nt: TGTGCCAGCAGGGGGGCCGGGGAGCTGTTTTTT
clone_size: .
d_call: .
j_call: TRBJ2-2
v_call: TRBV6-6

cdr3_aa: CASSPTGTRETQYF
cdr3_nt: TGTGCCAGCTCACCCACCGGGACTAGGGAGACCCAGTACTTC
clone_size: .
d_call: TRBD2
j_call: TRBJ2-5
v_call: TRBV18

cdr3_aa: CASSKPSGGGTGELFF
cdr3_nt: TGTGCCAGCAGCAAACCTAGCGGGGGAGGCACCGGGGAGCTGTTTTTT
clone_size: .
d_call: TRBD2
j_call: TRBJ2-2
v_call: TRBV5-4

cdr3_aa: CASSLRGSKAFF
cdr3_nt: TGTGCCAGCAGCTTAAGGGGCAGCAAAGCTTTCTTT
clone_size: .
d_call: .
j_call: TRBJ1-1
v_call: TRBV7-8

cdr3_aa: CASSVGGTGGGTDTQYF
cdr3_nt: TGTGCCAGCAGCGTAGGGGGGACGGGCGGAGGAACAGATACGCAGTATTTT
clone_size: .
d_call: .
j_call: TRBJ2-3
v_call: TRBV9

cdr3_aa: CASSPGRSRGEQYF
cdr3_nt: TGTGCCAGTAGCCCGGGACGTTCCCGAGGCGAGCAGTACTTC
clone_size: .
d_call: .
j_call: TRBJ2-7
v_call: TRBV19

cdr3_aa: CASSLYGLNTEAFF
cdr3_nt: TGTGCCAGCAGCTTATATGGGTTGAACACTGAAGCTTTCTTT
clone_size: .
d_call: .
j_call: TRBJ1-1
v_call: TRBV7-9

cdr3_aa: CASSEVGAHESYEQYF
cdr3_nt: TGTGCCAGCAGTGAGGTGGGGGCCCATGAGTCCTACGAGCAGTACTTC
clone_size: .
d_call: .
j_call: TRBJ2-7
v_call: TRBV2

cdr3_aa: CAIRQGVNTEAFF
cdr3_nt: TGTGCCATCAGACAGGGGGTGAACACTGAAGCTTTCTTT
clone_size: .
d_call: TRBD1
j_call: TRBJ1-1
v_call: TRBV10-3

cdr3_aa: CASSRGGTNQPQHF
cdr3_nt: TGTGCCAGCAGTCGAGGGGGAACCAATCAGCCCCAGCATTTT
clone_size: .
d_call: .
j_call: TRBJ1-5
v_call: TRBV2

cdr3_aa: CASSPGTVGSGANVLTF
cdr3_nt: TGTGCCAGCAGCCCAGGGACGGTCGGCTCTGGGGCCAACGTCCTGACTTTC
clone_size: .
d_call: .
j_call: TRBJ2-6
v_call: TRBV4-2

cdr3_aa: CASSIARDLTTPLHF
cdr3_nt: TGTGCCAGTAGTATAGCAAGGGACTTAACGACCCCCCTCCACTTT
clone_size: .
d_call: .
j_call: TRBJ1-6
v_call: TRBV19

cdr3_aa: CSATQGEAFF
cdr3_nt: TGCAGCGCAACACAGGGAGAAGCTTTCTTT
clone_size: few
d_call: .
j_call: TRBJ1-1
v_call: TRBV29-1

cdr3_aa: CASSFKAESSGANVLTF
cdr3_nt: TGTGCCAGCAGTTTTAAGGCGGAGAGCTCTGGGGCCAACGTCCTGACTTTC
clone_size: once
d_call: .
j_call: TRBJ2-6
v_call: TRBV6-7

cdr3_aa: CASSVDSGAGNTIYF
cdr3_nt: TGTGCCAGCAGCGTAGATTCAGGGGCTGGAAACACCATATATTTT
clone_size: .
d_call: .
j_call: TRBJ1-3
v_call: TRBV9